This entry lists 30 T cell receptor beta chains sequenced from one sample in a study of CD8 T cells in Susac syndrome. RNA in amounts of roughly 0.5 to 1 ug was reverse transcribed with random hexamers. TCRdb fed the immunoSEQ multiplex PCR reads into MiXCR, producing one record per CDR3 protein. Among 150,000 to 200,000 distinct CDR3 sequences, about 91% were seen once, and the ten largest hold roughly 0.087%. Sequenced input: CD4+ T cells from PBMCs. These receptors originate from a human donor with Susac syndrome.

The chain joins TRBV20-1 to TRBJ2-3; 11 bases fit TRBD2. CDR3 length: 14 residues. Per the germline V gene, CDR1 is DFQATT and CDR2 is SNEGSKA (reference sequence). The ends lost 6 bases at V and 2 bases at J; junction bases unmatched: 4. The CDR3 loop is CSAQTSGNTDTQYF. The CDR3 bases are TGCAGTGCGCAGACTAGCGGGAACACAGATACGCAGTATTTT.

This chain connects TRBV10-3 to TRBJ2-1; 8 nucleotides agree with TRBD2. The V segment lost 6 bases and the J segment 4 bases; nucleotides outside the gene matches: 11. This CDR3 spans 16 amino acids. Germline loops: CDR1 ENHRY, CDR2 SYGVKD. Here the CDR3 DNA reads TGTGCCATCAGAGGCGGGGAGCGGGAGAATTACAATGAGCAGTTCTTC. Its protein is CAIRGGERENYNEQFF.

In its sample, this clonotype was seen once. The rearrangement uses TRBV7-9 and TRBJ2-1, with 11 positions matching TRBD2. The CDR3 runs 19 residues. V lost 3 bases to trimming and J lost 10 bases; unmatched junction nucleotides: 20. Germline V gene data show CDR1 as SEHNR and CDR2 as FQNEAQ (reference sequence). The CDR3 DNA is TGTGCCAGCAGCTTGGTGCTAGCGGGGGGCCCCAGGGTTTTTAAGGAGCAGTTCTTC. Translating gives CASSLVLAGGPRVFKEQFF.

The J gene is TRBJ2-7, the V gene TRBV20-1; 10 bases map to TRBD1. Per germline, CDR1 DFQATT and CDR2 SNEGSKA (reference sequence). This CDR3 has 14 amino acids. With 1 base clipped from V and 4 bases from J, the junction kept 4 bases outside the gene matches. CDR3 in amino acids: CSARGDRGFYEQYF. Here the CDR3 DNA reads TGCAGTGCTAGAGGGGACAGGGGATTTTACGAGCAGTACTTC.

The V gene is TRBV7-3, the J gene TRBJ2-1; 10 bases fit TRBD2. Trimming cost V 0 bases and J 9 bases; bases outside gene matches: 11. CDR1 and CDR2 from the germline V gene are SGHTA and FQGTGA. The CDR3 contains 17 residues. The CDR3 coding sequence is TGTGCCAGCAGCTTAACCGGAAGCGGGAGGGCCGGTAGTGAGCAGTTCTTC. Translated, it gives CASSLTGSGRAGSEQFF.

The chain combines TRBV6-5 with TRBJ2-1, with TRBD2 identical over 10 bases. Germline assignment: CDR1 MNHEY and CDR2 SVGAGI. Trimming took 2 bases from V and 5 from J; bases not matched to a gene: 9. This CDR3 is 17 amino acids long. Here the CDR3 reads CASSYTISSGGHNEQFF. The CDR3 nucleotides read TGTGCCAGCAGTTACACCATATCTAGCGGGGGCCACAATGAGCAGTTCTTC.

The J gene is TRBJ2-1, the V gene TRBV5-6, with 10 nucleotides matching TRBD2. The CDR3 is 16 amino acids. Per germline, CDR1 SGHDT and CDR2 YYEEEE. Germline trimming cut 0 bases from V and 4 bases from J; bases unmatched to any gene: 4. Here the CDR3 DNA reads TGTGCCAGCAGCTTGGGAGCGGGGGGGCGGTACAATGAGCAGTTCTTC. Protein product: CASSLGAGGRYNEQFF. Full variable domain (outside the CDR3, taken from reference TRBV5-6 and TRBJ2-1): DAGVTQSPTHLIKTRGQQVTLRCSPKSGHDTVSWYQQALGQGPQFIFQYYEEEERQRGNFPDRFSGHQFPNYSSELNVNALLLGDSALYLCASSLGAGGRYNEQFFGPGTRLTVL.

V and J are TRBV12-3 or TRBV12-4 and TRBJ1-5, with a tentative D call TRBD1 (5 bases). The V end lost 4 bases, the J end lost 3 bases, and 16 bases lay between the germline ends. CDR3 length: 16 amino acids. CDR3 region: CASSWDGEEINQPQHF. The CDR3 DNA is TGTGCCAGCAGTTGGGACGGCGAAGAAATCAATCAGCCCCAGCATTTT.

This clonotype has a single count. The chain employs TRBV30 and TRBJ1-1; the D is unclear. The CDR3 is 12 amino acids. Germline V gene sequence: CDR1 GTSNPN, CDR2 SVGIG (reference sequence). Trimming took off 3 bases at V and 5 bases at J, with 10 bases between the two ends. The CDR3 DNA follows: TGTGCCTGGAGGGGTATTGAAACTGAAGCTTTCTTT. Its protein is CAWRGIETEAFF.

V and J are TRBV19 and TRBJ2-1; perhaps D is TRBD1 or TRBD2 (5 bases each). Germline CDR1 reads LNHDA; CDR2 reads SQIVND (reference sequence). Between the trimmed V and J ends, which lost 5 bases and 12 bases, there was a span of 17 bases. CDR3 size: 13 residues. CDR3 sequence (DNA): TGTGCCAGTAGTCCGTTTGAGGGACGTGGGCAGTTCTTC. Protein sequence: CASSPFEGRGQFF.

The CDR3 spells CAISEQYRGSYGYTF. The DNA of the CDR3 is TGTGCCATCAGTGAGCAGTACAGGGGTTCCTATGGCTACACCTTC. The chain joins TRBV10-3 to TRBJ1-2; 7 positions match TRBD1. Germline CDR1 is ENHRY and CDR2 is SYGVKD. The CDR3 sequence is 15 residues long. Losses at the gene ends were 2 bases for V and 4 bases for J; bases not matched to a gene: 7.

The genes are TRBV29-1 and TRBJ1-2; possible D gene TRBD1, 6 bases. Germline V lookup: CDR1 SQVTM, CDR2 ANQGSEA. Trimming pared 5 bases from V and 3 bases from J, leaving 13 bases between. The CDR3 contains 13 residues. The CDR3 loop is CSVSTGRDYGYTF. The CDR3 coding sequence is TGCAGCGTTTCGACAGGTCGAGACTATGGCTACACCTTC.

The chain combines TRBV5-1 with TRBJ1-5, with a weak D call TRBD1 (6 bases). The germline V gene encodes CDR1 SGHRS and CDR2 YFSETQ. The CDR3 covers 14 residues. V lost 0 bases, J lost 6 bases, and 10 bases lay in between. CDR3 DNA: TGCGCCAGCAGCTTGGAGGGGGGCTCTCAGCCCCAGCATTTT. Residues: CASSLEGGSQPQHF.

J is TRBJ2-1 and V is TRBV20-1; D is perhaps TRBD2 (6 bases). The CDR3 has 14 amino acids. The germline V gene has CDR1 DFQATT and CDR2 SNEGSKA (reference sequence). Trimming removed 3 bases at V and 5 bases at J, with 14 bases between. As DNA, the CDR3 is TGCAGTGCTAGGGAGGGCCTAATGCACAATGAGCAGTTCTTC. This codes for CSAREGLMHNEQFF.

The CDR3 DNA reads TGTGCCAGCAACCCGGGGGTGTCGACCGCCGGGGAGCTGTTTTTT. Residues: CASNPGVSTAGELFF. The rearrangement links TRBV21-1 to TRBJ2-2. TRBV21-1 is annotated as a pseudogene. This CDR3 region has 15 residues.

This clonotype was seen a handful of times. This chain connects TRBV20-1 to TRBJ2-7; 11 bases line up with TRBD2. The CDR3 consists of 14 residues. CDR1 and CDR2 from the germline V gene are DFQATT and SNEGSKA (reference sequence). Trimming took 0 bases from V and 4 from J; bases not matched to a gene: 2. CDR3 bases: TGCAGTGCTAGAGATGGGACTAGCGGTTACGAGCAGTACTTC. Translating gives CSARDGTSGYEQYF.

Written as DNA, the CDR3 is TGTGCCAGCCTATCGGCGGGAGGCGAGCAGTACTTC. Translation: CASLSAGGEQYF. This chain uses TRBV6-5 with TRBJ2-7; 8 nucleotides match TRBD2. The CDR3 runs to 12 residues. Losses at the gene ends were 8 bases for V and 6 bases for J; bases not matched to a gene: 6. CDR1 is MNHEY, CDR2 SVGAGI, per germline.

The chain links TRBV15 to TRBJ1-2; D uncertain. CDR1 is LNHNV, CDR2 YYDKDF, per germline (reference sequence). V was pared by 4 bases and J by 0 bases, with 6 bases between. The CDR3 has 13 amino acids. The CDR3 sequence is CATSNRANYGYTF. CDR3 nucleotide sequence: TGTGCCACCAGCAATCGAGCTAACTATGGCTACACCTTC.

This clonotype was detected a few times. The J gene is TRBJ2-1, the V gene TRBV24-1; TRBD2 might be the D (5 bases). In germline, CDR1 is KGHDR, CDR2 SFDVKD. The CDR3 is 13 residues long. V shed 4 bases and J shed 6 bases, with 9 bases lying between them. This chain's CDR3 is CATSDLAVNEQFF. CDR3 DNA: TGTGCCACCAGTGACCTAGCTGTCAATGAGCAGTTCTTC.

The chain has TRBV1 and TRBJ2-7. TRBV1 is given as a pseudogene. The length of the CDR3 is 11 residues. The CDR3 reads CTSNATYEQYF. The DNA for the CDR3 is TGCACCAGCAATGCGACCTACGAGCAGTACTTC.

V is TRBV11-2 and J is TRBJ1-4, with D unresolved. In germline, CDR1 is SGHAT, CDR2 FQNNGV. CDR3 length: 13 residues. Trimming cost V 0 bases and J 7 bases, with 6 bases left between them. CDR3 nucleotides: TGTGCCAGCAGCTTAGAATCTATTGAAAAACTGTTTTTT. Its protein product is CASSLESIEKLFF.

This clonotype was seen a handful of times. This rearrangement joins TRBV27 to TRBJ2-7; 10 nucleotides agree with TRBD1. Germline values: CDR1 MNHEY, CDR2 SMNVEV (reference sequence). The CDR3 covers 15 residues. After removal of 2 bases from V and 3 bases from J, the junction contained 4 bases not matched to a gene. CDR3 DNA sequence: TGTGCCAGCAGTTTAACCGGGACAGGGGTCTACGAGCAGTACTTC. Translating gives CASSLTGTGVYEQYF.

The CDR3 region has the DNA TGTGCCAGCAGTTTGAGAGAGGAAAAACTGTTTTTT. Its translation: CASSLREEKLFF. The chain joins TRBV12-3 or TRBV12-4 to TRBJ1-4; D unresolved. This CDR3 comprises 12 residues. The V and J ends lost 3 bases and 8 bases respectively, with 7 bases between them.

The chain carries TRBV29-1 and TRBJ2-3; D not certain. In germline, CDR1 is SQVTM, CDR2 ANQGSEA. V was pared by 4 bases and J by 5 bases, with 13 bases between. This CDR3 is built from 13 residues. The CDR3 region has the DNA TGCAGCGTTGCAAGGGTGTGGGGAGATACGCAGTATTTT. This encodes CSVARVWGDTQYF.

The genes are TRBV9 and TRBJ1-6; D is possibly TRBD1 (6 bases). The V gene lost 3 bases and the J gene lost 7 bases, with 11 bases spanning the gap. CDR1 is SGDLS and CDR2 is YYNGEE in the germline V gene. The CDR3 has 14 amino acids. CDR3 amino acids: CASSARQENSPLHF. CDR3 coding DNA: TGTGCCAGCAGCGCAAGACAGGAGAATTCACCCCTCCACTTT.

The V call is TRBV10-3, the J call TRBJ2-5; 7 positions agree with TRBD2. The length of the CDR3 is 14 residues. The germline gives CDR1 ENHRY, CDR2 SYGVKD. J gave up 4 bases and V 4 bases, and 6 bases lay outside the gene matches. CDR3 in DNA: TGTGCCATCAGTGCTAGTGGGGGGGTAGAGACCCAGTACTTC. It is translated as CAISASGGVETQYF.

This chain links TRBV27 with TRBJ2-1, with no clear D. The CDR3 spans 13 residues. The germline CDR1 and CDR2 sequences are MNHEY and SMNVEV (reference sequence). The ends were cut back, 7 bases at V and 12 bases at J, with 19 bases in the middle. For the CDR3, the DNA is TGTGCCAGCAACACCGCGACCGGTCTCGGGCAGTTCTTC. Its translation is CASNTATGLGQFF.

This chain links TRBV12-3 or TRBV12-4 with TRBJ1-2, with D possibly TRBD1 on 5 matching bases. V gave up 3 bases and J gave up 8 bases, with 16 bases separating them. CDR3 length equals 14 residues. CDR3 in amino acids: CASSLVRGREGYTF. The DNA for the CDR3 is TGTGCCAGCAGTTTGGTCCGGGGCCGGGAGGGCTACACCTTC.

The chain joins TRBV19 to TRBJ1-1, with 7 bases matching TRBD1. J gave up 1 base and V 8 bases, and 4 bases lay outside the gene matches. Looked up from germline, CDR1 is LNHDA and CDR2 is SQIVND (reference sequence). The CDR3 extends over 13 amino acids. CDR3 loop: CASGTARNTEAFF. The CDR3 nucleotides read TGTGCCAGTGGGACAGCTAGGAACACTGAAGCTTTCTTT.

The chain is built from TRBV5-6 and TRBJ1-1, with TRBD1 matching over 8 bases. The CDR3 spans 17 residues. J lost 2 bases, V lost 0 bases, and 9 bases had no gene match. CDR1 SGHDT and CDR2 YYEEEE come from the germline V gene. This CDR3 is CASSLDTGGTFNTEAFF. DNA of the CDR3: TGTGCCAGCAGCTTGGATACAGGGGGGACATTCAACACTGAAGCTTTCTTT.